Listed below are T cell receptor beta chains from one sample, sequenced in a study of vaccination and CD4 T cells after COVID-19. No antigen is known for these receptors. Using its own MiXCR run on the PCR reads, TCRdb lists one record per CDR3 protein. The repertoire holds 9,500 to 14,000 distinct CDR3 sequences, with 30% to 45% as singletons. The sequencing sample was made of CD4+ T cells from blood, cultured in vitro. These receptors originate from a human donor in good health. Both conserved end residues are part of each CDR3. Each record gives: D gene, J gene, V gene, clone size, CDR3 DNA, CDR3 protein. A D gene is named only where the DNA matches it firmly. Size is omitted from some rows. Given values are once, few, many or a class for expanded clones.

TRBD2 | TRBJ2-3 | TRBV20-1 | few | TGCAGTGCTAGAGGTCTAGGACTAGCGGGAGGGTCCATTATCACAGATACGCAGTATTTT | CSARGLGLAGGSIITDTQYF
TRBD1 | TRBJ1-1 | TRBV7-9 | . | TGTGCCAGCACCACCCCCGGGGGACAGGACACTGAAGCTTTCTTT | CASTTPGGQDTEAFF
. | TRBJ2-1 | TRBV5-1 | few | TGCGCCAGCAGCCCGGGACTATTCCAAGGGGGGCAGTTCTTC | CASSPGLFQGGQFF
TRBD1 | TRBJ1-2 | TRBV5-4 | few | TGTGCCAGCAGCCAACCCAGGGGGGGTGGCTATGGCTACACCTTC | CASSQPRGGGYGYTF
TRBD1 | TRBJ2-3 | TRBV7-3 | . | TGTGCCAGCAGCTTAACGGGACAGCTAGATACGCAGTATTTT | CASSLTGQLDTQYF
TRBD1 | TRBJ1-2 | TRBV4-3 | . | TGCGCCAGCAGCCAAGAGGGGACAGCATATGGCTACACCTTC | CASSQEGTAYGYTF
TRBD1 | TRBJ1-5 | TRBV30 | large | TGTGCCTGGAGTGTTCTTGGACAGGGGATTAATAGCAATCAGCCCCAGCATTTT | CAWSVLGQGINSNQPQHF
TRBD2 | TRBJ2-1 | TRBV24-1 | few | TGTGCCACCACCGGACACACAGGAAGCGGGAGGACCTACAATGAGCAGTTCTTC | CATTGHTGSGRTYNEQFF
. | TRBJ1-5 | TRBV15 | . | TGTGCCACCAGCAGGGATGGACCCGTGGAGCATTTT | CATSRDGPVEHF
TRBD2 | TRBJ2-1 | TRBV7-8 | . | TGTGCCAGCCGGTCTAGCGGGACGTTCGACAATGAGCAGTTCTTC | CASRSSGTFDNEQFF
. | TRBJ2-7 | TRBV27 | once | TGTGCCAGCAGTTTGGGTGGTGACTGGCCCTACGAGCAGTACTTC | CASSLGGDWPYEQYF
. | TRBJ2-5 | TRBV19 | . | TGTGCCAGTAGTGTCCGTCGAGCGCGTCAAGAGACCCAGTACTTC | CASSVRRARQETQYF
. | TRBJ2-3 | TRBV6-5 | . | TGTGCCAGCAGTTACGGATTCTTCACAGATACGCGGTATTTT | CASSYGFFTDTRYF
TRBD2 | TRBJ2-3 | TRBV24-1 | . | TGTGCCACCAGTGATTTGCCTAGCGGGAGGGCCTCAGATACGCAGTATTTT | CATSDLPSGRASDTQYF
TRBD1 | TRBJ1-6 | TRBV6-1 | few | TGTGCCAGCAGTGACTTTGGGCAGGGGGATTCACCCCTCCACTTT | CASSDFGQGDSPLHF
. | TRBJ1-5 | TRBV6-5 | few | TGTGCCAGCAGTTATAGGGGAGAAAGTCAGCCCCAGCATTTT | CASSYRGESQPQHF
TRBD1 | TRBJ1-5 | TRBV30 | . | TGTGCCGCGGGACAGGGGGCTTGGGTAAGTCAGCCCCAGCATTTT | CAAGQGAWVSQPQHF
. | TRBJ2-5 | TRBV7-2 | . | TGTGCCAGCAGCTTCGCCGAGGGCCAAGAGACCCAGTACTTC | CASSFAEGQETQYF
TRBD1 | TRBJ1-1 | TRBV7-8 | few | TGTGCCACCTTCGGACAGGGGCGGAACACTGAAGCTTTCTTT | CATFGQGRNTEAFF
. | TRBJ1-2 | TRBV27 | medium-sized | TGTGCCAGCAGTCCCCGGGCCAGTCTTCGCTATGGCTACACCTTC | CASSPRASLRYGYTF
. | TRBJ2-7 | TRBV18 | . | TGTGCCAGCTCACCACTGTTTGGCGACTCCTACGAGCAGTACTTC | CASSPLFGDSYEQYF
TRBD2 | TRBJ2-7 | TRBV6-7 | . | TGTGCCAGCAGTTACTCGACGAGTGGATCCCGACTAGCGGGAACGAACATTGGGGAGCAGTACTTC | CASSYSTSGSRLAGTNIGEQYF
. | TRBJ1-6 | TRBV27 | few | TGTGCCAGCAGTTACAACGGGGACATCAAGTCACCCCTCCACTTT | CASSYNGDIKSPLHF
. | TRBJ2-2 | TRBV15 | few | TGTGCCACCAGCAGAGAGGGGGTTAGAACTAACACCGGGGAGCTGTTTTTT | CATSREGVRTNTGELFF
. | TRBJ2-7 | TRBV11-2 | few | TGTGCCAGCAGCGCGACCGTAGGGTTTGGCGACTACGAGCAGTACTTC | CASSATVGFGDYEQYF
. | TRBJ2-1 | TRBV7-8 | . | TGTGCCAGCAGCTTGGGCTTAGGCACTTCCAATGAGCAGTTCTTC | CASSLGLGTSNEQFF
. | TRBJ2-2 | TRBV27 | few | TGTGCCAGCAGGGTAACAGGGACTAACACCGGGGAGCTGTTTTTT | CASRVTGTNTGELFF
. | TRBJ1-1 | TRBV7-2 | few | TGTGCCAGCAGCATTAACCCTAGCACTGAAGCTTTCTTT | CASSINPSTEAFF
. | TRBJ1-5 | TRBV28 | few | TGTGCCAGCAGTTTCTGGCAGGGGAGGGCGGCTAGCAATCAGCCCCAGCATTTT | CASSFWQGRAASNQPQHF